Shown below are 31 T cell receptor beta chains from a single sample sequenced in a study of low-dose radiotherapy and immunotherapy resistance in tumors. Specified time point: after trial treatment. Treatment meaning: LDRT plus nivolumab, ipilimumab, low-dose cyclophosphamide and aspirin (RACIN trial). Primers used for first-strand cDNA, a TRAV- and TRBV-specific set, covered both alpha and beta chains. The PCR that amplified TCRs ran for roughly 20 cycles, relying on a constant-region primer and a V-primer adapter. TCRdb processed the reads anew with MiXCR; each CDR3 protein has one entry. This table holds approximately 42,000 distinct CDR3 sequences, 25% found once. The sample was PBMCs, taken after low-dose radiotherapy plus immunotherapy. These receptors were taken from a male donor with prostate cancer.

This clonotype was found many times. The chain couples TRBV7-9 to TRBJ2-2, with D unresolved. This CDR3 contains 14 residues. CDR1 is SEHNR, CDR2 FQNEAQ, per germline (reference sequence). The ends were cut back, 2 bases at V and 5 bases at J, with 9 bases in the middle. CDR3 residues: CASSLISTTGELFF. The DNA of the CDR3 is TGTGCCAGCAGCTTAATAAGTACGACCGGGGAGCTGTTTTTT.

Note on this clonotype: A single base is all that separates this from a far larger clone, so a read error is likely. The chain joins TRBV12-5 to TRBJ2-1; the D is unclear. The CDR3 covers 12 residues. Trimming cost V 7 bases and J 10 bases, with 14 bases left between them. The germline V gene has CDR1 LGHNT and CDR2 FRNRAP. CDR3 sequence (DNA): TGTGCTAGTGCCCTCGAAACCTACGAGCAGTTCTTC. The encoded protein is CASALETYEQFF.

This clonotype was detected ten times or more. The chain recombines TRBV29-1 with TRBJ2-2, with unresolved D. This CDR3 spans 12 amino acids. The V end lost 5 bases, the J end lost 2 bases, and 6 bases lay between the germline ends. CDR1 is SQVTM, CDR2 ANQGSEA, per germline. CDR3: CSVRSNTGELFF. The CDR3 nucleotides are TGCAGCGTTCGGTCAAACACCGGGGAGCTGTTTTTT.

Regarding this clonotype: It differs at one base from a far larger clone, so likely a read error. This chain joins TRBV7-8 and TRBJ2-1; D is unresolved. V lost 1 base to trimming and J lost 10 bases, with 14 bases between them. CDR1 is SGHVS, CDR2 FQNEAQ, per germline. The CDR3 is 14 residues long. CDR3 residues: CASSLGGRGYEQFF. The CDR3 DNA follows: TGTGCCAGCAGCTTAGGGGGAAGAGGTTACGAGCAGTTCTTC.

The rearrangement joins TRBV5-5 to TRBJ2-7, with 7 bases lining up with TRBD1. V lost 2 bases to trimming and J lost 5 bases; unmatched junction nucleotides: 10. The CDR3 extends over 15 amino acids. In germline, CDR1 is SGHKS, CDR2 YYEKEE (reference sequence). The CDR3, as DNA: TGTGCCAGCAGCTTTTCCGACAGGGCACGGGACGAGCAGTACTTC. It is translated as CASSFSDRARDEQYF.

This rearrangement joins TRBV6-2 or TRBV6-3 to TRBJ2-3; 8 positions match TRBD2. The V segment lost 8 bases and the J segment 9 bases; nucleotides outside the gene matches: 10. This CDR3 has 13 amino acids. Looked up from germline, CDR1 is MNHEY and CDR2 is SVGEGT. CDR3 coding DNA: TGTGCCAGCGGTTCGAGCGGGGGACTAACGCAGTATTTT. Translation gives CASGSSGGLTQYF.

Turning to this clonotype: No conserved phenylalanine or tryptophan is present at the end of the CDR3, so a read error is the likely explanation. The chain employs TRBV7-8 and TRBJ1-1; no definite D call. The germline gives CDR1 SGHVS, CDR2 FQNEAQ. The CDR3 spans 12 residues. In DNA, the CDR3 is TGTGCGAGCAGGCAAATCAACACTGAAGCTTTCTGT. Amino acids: CASRQINTEAFC.

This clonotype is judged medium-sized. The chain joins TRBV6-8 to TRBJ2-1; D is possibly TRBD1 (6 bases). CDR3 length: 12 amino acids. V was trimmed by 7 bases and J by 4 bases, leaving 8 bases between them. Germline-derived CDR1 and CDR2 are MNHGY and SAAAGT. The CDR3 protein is CASTGQYNEQFF. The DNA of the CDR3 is TGTGCCAGCACAGGACAGTACAATGAGCAGTTCTTC.

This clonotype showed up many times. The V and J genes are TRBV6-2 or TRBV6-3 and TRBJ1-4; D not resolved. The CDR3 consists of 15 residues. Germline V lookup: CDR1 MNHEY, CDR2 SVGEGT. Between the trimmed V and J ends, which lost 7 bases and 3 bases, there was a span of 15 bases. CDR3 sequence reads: CASTERGGPNEKLFF. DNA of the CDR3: TGTGCCAGCACCGAACGTGGCGGACCTAATGAAAAACTGTTTTTT.

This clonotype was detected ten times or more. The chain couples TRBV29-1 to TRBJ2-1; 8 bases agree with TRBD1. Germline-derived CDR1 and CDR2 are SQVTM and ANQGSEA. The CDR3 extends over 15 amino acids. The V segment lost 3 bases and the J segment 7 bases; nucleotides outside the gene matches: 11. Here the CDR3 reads CSVDGQGAQGNEQFF. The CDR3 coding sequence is TGCAGCGTTGACGGGCAGGGGGCGCAGGGGAATGAGCAGTTCTTC.

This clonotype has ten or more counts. CDR3 sequence (DNA): TGTGCCATTTCTAGCGGTCCTCGGGAAGAGCAGTACTTC. Encoded protein: CAISSGPREEQYF. V gene TRBV27 combines with J gene TRBJ2-7, with TRBD2 matching over 7 bases. This CDR3 region has 13 residues. V dropped 10 bases and J dropped 7; count of bases not matched to a gene: 13. The germline CDR1 and CDR2 sequences are MNHEY and SMNVEV (reference sequence).

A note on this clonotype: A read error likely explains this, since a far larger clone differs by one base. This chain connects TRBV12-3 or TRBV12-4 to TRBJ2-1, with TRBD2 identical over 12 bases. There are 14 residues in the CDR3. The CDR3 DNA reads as TGTGCCAGAAGTTTCGCTAGCGGGAGGGATGAGCAGTTCTTC. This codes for CARSFASGRDEQFF.

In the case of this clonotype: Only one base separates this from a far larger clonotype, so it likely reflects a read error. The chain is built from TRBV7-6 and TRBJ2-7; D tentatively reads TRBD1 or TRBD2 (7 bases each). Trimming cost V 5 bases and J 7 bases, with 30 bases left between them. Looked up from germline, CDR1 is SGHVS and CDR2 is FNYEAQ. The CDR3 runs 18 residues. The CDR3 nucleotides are TGTGCCAGCAGCCTCCGAGGGGGCGGGGGCCCTTCTTGGGGTGAGCAGTACTTC. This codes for CASSLRGGGGPSWGEQYF.

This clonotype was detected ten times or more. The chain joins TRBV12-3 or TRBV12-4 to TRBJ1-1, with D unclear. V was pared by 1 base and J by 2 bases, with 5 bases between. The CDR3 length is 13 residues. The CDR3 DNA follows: TGTGCCAGCAGTTTAGTCGCAAACACTGAAGCTTTCTTT. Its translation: CASSLVANTEAFF.

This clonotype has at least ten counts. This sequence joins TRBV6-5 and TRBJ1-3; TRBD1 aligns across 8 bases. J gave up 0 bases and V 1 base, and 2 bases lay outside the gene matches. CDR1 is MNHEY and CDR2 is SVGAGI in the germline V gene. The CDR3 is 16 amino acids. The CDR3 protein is CASSYYGQGSGNTIYF. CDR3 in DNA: TGTGCCAGCAGTTACTACGGACAGGGCTCTGGAAACACCATATATTTT.

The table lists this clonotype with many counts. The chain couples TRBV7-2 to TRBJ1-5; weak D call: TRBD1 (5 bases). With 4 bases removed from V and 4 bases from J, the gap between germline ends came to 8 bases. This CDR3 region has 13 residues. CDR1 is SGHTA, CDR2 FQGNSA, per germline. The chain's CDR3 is CASSSRGNQPQHF. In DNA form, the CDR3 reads TGTGCCAGCAGCTCCCGGGGGAATCAGCCCCAGCATTTT.

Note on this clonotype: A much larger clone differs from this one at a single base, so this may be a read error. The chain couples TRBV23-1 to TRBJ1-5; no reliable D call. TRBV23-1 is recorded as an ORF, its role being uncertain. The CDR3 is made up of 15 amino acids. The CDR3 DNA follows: TGCGCCAGCGGTCACTCCACGCGTTGCAATCAGCCCCAGCATTTT. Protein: CASGHSTRCNQPQHF.

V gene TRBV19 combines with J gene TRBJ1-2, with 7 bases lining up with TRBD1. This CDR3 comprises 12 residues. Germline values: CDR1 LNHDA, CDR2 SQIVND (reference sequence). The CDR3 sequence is CATGEHNYGYTF. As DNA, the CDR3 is TGTGCTACAGGGGAGCATAACTATGGCTACACCTTC.

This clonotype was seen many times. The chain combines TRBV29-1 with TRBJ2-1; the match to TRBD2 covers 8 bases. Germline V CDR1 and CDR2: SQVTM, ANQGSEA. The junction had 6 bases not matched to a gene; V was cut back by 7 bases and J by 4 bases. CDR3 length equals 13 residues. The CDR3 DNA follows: TGCAGCGGCCAGCGGGAGAGGTACAATGAGCAGTTCTTC. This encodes CSGQRERYNEQFF.

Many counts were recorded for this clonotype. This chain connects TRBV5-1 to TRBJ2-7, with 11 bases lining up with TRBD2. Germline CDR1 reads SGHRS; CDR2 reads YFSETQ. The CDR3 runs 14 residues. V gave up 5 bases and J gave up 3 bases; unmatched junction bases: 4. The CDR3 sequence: CASSPGTSGYEQYF. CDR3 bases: TGCGCCAGCAGTCCCGGGACTAGCGGCTACGAGCAGTACTTC.

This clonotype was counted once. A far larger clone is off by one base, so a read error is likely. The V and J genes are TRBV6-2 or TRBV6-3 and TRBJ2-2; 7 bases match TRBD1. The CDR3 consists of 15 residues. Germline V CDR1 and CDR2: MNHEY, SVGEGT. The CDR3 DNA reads TGTGCCAGCAGACAGGACAGGCTGAACACCGGGAAGCTGTTTTTT. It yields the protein CASRQDRLNTGKLFF.

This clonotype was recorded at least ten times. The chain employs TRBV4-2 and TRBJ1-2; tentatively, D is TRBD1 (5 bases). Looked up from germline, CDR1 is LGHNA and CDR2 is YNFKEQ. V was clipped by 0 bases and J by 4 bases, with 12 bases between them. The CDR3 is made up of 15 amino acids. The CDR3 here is CASSQDRGEFYGYTF. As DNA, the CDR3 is TGTGCCAGCAGCCAAGATAGGGGCGAATTCTATGGCTACACCTTC.

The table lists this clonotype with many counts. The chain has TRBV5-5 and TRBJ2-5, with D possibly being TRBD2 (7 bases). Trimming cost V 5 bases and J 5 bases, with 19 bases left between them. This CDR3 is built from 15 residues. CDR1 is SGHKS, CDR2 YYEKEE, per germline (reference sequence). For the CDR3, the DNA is TGTGCCAGCAGTTCCGCGGTCTCGGGGGGCGAGACCCAGTACTTC. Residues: CASSSAVSGGETQYF.

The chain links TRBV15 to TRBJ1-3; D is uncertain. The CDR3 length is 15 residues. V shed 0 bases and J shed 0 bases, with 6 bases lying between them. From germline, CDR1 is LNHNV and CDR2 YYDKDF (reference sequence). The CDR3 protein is CATSRDPNSGNTIYF. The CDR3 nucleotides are TGTGCCACCAGCAGAGATCCTAACTCTGGAAACACCATATATTTT.

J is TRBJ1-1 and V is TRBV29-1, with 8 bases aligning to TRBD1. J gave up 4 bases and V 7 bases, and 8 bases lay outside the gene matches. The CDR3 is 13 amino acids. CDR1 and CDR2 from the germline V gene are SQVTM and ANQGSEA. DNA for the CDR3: TGCAGCGGGGGACAGGCGGGGGGCACTGAAGCTTTCTTT. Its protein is CSGGQAGGTEAFF.

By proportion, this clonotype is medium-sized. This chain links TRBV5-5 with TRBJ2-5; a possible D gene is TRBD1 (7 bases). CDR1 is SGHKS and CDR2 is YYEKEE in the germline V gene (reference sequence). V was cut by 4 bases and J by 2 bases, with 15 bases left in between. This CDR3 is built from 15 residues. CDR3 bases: TGTGCCAGCAGCCCTTCGCCAGGGGGGCAAGAGACCCAGTACTTC. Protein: CASSPSPGGQETQYF.

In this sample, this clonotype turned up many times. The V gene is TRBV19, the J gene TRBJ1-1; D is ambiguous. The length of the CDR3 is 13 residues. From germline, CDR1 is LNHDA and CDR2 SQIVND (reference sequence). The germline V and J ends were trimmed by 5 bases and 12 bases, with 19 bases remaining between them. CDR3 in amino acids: CASSFPDRPGTFF. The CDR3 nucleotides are TGTGCCAGTAGTTTTCCGGACCGACCCGGGACTTTCTTT.

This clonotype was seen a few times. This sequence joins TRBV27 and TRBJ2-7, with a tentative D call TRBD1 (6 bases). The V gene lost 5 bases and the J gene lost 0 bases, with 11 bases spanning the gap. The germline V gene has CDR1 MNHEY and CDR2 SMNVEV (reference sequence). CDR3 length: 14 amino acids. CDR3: CASSRGQSSYEQYF. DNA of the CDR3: TGTGCCAGCAGTCGAGGACAGAGCTCCTACGAGCAGTACTTC.

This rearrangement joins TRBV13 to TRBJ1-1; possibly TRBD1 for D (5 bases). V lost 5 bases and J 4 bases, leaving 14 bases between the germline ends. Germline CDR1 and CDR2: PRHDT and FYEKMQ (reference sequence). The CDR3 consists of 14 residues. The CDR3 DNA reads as TGTGCCAGCAGCCCATACGGGCAGGGCACTGAAGCTTTCTTT. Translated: CASSPYGQGTEAFF.

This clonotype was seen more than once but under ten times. CDR3 loop: CASSREGTALKEQYF. The DNA of the CDR3 is TGCGCCAGCAGCAGAGAAGGGACGGCCCTTAAGGAGCAGTACTTC. The chain combines TRBV5-1 with TRBJ2-7; either TRBD1 or TRBD2 may supply D (5 bases each). The V end was cut by 4 bases, the J end by 7 bases, with 21 bases between. The CDR3 is made up of 15 amino acids. The germline CDR1 and CDR2 sequences are SGHRS and YFSETQ.

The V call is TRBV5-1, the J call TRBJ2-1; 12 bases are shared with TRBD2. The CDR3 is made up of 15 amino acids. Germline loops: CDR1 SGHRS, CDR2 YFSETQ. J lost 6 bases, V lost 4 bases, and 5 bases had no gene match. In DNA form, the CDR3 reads TGCGCCAGCAGCGTTTCTAGCGGGAGGGGCAATGAGCAGTTCTTC. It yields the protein CASSVSSGRGNEQFF.